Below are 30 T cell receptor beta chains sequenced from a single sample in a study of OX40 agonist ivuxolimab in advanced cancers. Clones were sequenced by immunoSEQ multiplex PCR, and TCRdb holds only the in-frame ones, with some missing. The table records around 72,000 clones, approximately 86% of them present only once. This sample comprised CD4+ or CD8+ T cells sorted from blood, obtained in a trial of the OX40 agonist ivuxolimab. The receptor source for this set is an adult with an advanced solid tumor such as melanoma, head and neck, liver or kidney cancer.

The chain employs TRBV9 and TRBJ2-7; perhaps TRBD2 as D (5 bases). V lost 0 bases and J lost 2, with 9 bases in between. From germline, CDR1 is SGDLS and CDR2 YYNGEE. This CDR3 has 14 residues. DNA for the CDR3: TGTGCCAGCAGCGTAGGTCCGGAGGCCTACGAGCAGTACTTC. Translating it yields CASSVGPEAYEQYF.

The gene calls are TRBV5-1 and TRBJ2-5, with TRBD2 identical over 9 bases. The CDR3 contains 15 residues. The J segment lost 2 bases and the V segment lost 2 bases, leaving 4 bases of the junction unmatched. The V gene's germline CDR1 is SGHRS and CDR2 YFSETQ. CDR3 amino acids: CASSFSGGLQETQYF. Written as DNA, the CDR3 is TGCGCCAGCAGCTTCAGCGGGGGGCTACAAGAGACCCAGTACTTC.

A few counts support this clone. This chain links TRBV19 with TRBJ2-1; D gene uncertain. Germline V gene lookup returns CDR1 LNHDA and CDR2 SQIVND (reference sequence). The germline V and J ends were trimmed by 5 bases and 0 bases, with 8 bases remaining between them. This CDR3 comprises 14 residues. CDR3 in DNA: TGTGCCAGTAGTCCCAGGAGCTCCTACAATGAGCAGTTCTTC. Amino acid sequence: CASSPRSSYNEQFF. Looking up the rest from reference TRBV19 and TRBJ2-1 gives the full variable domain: DGGITQSPKYLFRKEGQNVTLSCEQNLNHDAMYWYRQDPGQGLRLIYYSQIVNDFQKGDIAEGYSVSREKKESFPLTVTSAQKNPTAFYLCASSPRSSYNEQFFGPGTRLTVL.

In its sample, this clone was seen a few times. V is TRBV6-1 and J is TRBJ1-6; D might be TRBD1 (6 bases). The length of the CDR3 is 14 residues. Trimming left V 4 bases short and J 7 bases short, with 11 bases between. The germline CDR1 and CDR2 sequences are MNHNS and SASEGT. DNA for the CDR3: TGTGCCAGCAGTGCGGACAGTGGGAATTCACCCCTCCACTTT. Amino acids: CASSADSGNSPLHF.

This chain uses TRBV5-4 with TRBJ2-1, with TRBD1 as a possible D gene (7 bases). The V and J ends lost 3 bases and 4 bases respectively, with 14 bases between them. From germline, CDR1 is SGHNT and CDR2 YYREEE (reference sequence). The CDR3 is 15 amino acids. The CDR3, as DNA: TGTGCCAGCAGCTCCGGAGGGGACAGTTACAATGAGCAGTTCTTC. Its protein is CASSSGGDSYNEQFF. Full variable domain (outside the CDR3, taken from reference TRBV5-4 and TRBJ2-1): ETGVTQSPTHLIKTRGQQVTLRCSSQSGHNTVSWYQQALGQGPQFIFQYYREEENGRGNFPPRFSGLQFPNYSSELNVNALELDDSALYLCASSSGGDSYNEQFFGPGTRLTVL.

The CDR3 loop is CASSRGQLIYEQYF. Here the CDR3 DNA reads TGCGCCAGCAGCCGGGGACAGCTGATCTACGAGCAGTACTTC. The V call is TRBV4-1, the J call TRBJ2-7, with TRBD1 matching over 7 bases. V lost 4 bases and J lost 3; bases outside the gene matches: 6. This CDR3 region has 14 residues. In germline, CDR1 is MGHRA, CDR2 YSYEKL.

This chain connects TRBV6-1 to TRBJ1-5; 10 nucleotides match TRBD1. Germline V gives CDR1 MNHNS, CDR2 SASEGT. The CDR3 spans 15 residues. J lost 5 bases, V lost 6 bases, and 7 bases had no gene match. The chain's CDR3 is CASSDSGTGDQPQHF. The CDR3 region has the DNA TGTGCCAGCAGCGATTCCGGGACAGGGGATCAGCCCCAGCATTTT.

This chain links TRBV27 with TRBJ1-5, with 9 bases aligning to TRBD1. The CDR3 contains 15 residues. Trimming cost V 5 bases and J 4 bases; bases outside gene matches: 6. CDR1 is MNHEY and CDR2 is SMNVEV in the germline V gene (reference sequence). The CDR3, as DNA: TGTGCCAGCAGTAGTGGGACAGGGTGGAATCAGCCCCAGCATTTT. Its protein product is CASSSGTGWNQPQHF.

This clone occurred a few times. CDR3 nucleotide sequence: TGTGCCAGTAGTATGGGGGTCATTCAGTACTTC. As protein: CASSMGVIQYF. The chain is built from TRBV19 and TRBJ2-4, with D possibly being TRBD1 or TRBD2 (5 bases each). Deletions cut 3 bases from V and 9 bases from J, with 6 bases between. The CDR3 runs 11 residues. Germline CDR1 reads LNHDA; CDR2 reads SQIVND (reference sequence). Full variable domain (remainder filled in from reference TRBV19 and TRBJ2-4): DGGITQSPKYLFRKEGQNVTLSCEQNLNHDAMYWYRQDPGQGLRLIYYSQIVNDFQKGDIAEGYSVSREKKESFPLTVTSAQKNPTAFYLCASSMGVIQYFGAGTRLSVL.

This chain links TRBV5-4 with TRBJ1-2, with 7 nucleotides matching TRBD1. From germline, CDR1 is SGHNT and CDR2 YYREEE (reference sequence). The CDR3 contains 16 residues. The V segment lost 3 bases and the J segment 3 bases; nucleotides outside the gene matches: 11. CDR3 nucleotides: TGTGCCAGCAGCTCGCCGACAGGGCTGGGTGACTATGGCTACACCTTC. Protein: CASSSPTGLGDYGYTF.

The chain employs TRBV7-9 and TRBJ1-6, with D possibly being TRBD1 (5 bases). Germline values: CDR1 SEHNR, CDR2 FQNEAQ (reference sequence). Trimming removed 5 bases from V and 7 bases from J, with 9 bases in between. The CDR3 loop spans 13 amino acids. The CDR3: CASSPRQNSPLHF. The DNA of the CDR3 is TGTGCCAGCAGCCCTAGACAGAATTCACCCCTCCACTTT.

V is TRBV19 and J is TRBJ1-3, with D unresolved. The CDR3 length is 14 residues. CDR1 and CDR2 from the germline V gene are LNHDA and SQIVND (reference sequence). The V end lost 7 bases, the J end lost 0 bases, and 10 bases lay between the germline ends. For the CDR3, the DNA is TGTGCCAGTACATTGCAGTCCTCTGGAAACACCATATATTTT. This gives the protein CASTLQSSGNTIYF.

The CDR3 DNA follows: TGTGCCAGCAGTTCCCACGGGACAGGGGATGATGAAAAACTGTTTTTT. Its protein is CASSSHGTGDDEKLFF. V gene TRBV27 combines with J gene TRBJ1-4, with 10 nucleotides matching TRBD1. J was trimmed by 6 bases and V by 4 bases; bases with no gene match: 8. CDR3 length: 16 residues. CDR1 and CDR2 (germline): MNHEY, SMNVEV (reference sequence).

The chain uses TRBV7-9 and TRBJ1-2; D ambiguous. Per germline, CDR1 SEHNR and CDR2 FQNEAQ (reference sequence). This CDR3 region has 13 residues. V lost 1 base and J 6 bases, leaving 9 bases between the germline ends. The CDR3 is CASSLDSRNGYTF. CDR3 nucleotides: TGTGCCAGCAGCTTAGACTCGAGAAATGGCTACACCTTC.

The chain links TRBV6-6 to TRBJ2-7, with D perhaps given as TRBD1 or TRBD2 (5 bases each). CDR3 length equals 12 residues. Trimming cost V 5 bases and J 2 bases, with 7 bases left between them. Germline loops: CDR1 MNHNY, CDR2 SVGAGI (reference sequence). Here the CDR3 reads CASSGTAYEQYF. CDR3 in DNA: TGTGCCAGCAGTGGGACGGCCTACGAGCAGTACTTC.

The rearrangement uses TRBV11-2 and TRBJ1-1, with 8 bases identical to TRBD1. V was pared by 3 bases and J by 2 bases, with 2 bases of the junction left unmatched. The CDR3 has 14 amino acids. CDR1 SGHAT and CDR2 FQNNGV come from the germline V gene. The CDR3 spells CASSLGQANTEAFF. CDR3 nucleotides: TGTGCCAGCAGCTTGGGACAGGCAAACACTGAAGCTTTCTTT.

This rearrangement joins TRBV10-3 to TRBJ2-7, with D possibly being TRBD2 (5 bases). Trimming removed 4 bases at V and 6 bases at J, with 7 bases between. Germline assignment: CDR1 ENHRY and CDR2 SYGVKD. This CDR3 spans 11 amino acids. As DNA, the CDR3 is TGTGCCATCAGTGTGGGAGCCGAGCAGTACTTC. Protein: CAISVGAEQYF.

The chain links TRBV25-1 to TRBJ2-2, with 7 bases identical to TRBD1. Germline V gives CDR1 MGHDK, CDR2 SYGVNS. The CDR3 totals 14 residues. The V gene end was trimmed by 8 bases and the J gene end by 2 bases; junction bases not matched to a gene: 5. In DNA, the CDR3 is TGTGCCAGCGCCAGACAGGGTAACACCGGGGAGCTGTTTTTT. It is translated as CASARQGNTGELFF.

In DNA, the CDR3 is TGCGCCAGCAGCCCCACGGACAGCTCCTACAATGAGCAGTTCTTC. It yields the protein CASSPTDSSYNEQFF. The gene calls are TRBV4-1 and TRBJ2-1; D possibly corresponds to TRBD1 (6 bases). Germline V gene data show CDR1 as MGHRA and CDR2 as YSYEKL. Trimming removed 4 bases at V and 0 bases at J, with 10 bases between. The CDR3 totals 15 residues.

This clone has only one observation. The CDR3 DNA reads as TGTGCCAGCAGCTTAGAAGGGTGGGCTAGCGGGAGGGAAACAGATACGCAGTATTTT. Translation gives CASSLEGWASGRETDTQYF. The chain recombines TRBV11-2 with TRBJ2-3; 12 bases line up with TRBD2. V shed 0 bases and J 3 bases; nucleotides not matched to a gene: 10. There are 19 residues in the CDR3. Germline V CDR1 and CDR2: SGHAT, FQNNGV.

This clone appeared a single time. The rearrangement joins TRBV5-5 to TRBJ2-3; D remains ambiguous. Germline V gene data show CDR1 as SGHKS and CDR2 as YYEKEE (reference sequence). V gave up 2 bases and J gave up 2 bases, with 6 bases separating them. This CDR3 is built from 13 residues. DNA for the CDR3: TGTGCCAGCAGCTTTATAGCCACAGATACGCAGTATTTT. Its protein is CASSFIATDTQYF.

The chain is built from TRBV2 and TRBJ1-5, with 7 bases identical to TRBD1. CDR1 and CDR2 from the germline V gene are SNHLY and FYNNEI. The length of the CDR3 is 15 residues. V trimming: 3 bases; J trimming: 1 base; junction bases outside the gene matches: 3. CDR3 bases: TGTGCCAGCAGTGACAGGGGGGGAAGCAATCAGCCCCAGCATTTT. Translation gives CASSDRGGSNQPQHF.

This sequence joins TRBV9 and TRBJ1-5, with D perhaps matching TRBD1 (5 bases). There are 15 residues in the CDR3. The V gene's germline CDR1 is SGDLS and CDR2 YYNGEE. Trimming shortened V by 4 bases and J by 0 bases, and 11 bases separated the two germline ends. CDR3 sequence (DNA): TGTGCCAGCAGCTCAGAGGGGTATAGCAATCAGCCCCAGCATTTT. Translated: CASSSEGYSNQPQHF.

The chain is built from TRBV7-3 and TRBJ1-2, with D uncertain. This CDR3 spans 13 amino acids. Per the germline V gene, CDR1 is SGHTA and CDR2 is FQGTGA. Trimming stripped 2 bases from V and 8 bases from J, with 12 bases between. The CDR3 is CASSLGAGTGYTF. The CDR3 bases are TGTGCCAGCAGCTTAGGCGCGGGAACGGGCTACACCTTC.

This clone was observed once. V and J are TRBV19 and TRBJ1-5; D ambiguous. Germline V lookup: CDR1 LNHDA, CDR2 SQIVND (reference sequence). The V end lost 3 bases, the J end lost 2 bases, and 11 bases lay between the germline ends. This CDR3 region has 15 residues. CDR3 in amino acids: CASSIRPPGNQPQHF. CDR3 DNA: TGTGCCAGTAGTATTCGACCCCCTGGCAATCAGCCCCAGCATTTT.

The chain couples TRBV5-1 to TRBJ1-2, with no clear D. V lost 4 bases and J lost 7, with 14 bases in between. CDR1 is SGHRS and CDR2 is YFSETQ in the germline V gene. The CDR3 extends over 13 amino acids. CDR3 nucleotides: TGCGCCAGCAGCGAAACCGGGATACGTGGCTACACCTTC. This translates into CASSETGIRGYTF. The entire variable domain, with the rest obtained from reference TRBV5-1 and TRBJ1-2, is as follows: KAGVTQTPRYLIKTRGQQVTLSCSPISGHRSVSWYQQTPGQGLQFLFEYFSETQRNKGNFPGRFSGRQFSNSRSEMNVSTLELGDSALYLCASSETGIRGYTFGSGTRLTVV.

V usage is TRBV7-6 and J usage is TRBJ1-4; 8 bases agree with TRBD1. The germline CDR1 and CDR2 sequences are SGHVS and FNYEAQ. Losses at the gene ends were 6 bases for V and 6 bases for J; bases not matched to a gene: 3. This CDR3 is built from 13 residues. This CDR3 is CASRGTGDEKLFF. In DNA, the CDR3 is TGTGCCAGCAGGGGGACAGGTGATGAAAAACTGTTTTTT.

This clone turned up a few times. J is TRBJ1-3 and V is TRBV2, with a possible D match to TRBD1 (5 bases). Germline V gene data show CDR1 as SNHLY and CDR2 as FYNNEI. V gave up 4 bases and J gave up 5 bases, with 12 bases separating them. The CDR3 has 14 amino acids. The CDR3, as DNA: TGTGCCAGCAGTGCAACGACAGTTCGAAACACCATATATTTT. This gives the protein CASSATTVRNTIYF.

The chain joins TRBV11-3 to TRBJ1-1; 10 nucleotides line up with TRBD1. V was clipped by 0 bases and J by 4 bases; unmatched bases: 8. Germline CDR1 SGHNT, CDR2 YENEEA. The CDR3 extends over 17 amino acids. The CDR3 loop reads CASSLDRVGQGSTEAFF. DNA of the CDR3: TGTGCCAGCAGCTTAGATCGCGTGGGACAGGGGTCCACTGAAGCTTTCTTT.

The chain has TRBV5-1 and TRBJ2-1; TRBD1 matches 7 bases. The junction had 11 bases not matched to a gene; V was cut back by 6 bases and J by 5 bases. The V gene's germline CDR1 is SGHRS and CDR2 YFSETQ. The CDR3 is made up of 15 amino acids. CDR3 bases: TGCGCCAGCACCACCCAGGGACAGTCCCACAATGAGCAGTTCTTC. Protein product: CASTTQGQSHNEQFF.